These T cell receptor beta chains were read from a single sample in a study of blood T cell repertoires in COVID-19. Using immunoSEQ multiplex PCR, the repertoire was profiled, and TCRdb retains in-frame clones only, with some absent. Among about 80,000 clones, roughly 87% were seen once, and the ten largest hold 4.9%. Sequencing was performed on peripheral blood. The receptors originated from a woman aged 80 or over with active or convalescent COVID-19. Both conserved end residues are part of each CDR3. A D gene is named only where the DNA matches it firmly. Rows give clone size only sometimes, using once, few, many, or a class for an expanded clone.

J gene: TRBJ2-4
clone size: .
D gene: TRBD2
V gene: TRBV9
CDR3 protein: CASSASSGGDIQYF
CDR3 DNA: TGTGCCAGCAGCGCATCTAGCGGGGGGGACATTCAGTACTTC

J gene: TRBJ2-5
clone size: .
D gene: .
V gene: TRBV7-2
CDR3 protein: CASSSIETQYF
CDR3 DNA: TGTGCCAGCAGCTCCATAGAGACCCAGTACTTC

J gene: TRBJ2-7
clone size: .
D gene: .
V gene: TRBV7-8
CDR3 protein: CASSRTVNYEQYF
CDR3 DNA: TGTGCCAGCAGCAGGACAGTGAACTACGAGCAGTACTTC

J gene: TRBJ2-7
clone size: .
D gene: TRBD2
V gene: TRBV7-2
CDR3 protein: CASSPGLAGSEQYF
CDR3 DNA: TGTGCCAGCAGCCCGGGACTAGCGGGATCCGAGCAGTACTTC

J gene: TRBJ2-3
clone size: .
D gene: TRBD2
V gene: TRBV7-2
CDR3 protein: CASSQTSGGEGTQYF
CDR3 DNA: TGTGCCAGCAGCCAGACTAGCGGGGGAGAGGGTACGCAGTATTTT

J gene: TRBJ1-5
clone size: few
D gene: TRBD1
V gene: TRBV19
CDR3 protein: CASSRGLDQPQHF
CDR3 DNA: TGTGCCAGTAGCAGGGGGCTCGATCAGCCCCAGCATTTT

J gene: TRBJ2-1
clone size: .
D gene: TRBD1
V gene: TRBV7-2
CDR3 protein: CASSRDRAAYNEQFF
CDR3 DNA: TGTGCCAGCAGCAGAGACAGGGCCGCCTACAATGAGCAGTTCTTC

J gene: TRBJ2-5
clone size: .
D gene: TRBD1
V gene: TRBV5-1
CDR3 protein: CASSQGTGGRETQYF
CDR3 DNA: TGCGCCAGCAGCCAAGGGACAGGGGGCCGAGAGACCCAGTACTTC

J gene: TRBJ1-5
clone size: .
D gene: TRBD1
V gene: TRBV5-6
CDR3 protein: CASSLDRGPQHF
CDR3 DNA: TGTGCCAGCAGCTTGGACAGGGGTCCCCAGCATTTT

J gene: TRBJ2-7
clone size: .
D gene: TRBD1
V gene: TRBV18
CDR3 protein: CASSEMTGLGEQYF
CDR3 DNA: TGTGCCAGCTCAGAAATGACAGGGTTGGGCGAGCAGTACTTC